Included here is one T cell receptor (beta chain) sequence, with context. Its antigen remains unknown. The data were taken from a study of cytomegalovirus exposure and HLA in healthy donors. Overall study results and limits: Follow-up analysis later connected one missense variant in DCLRE1C with trimming of TCR beta V- and J-genes. The listing of 150 or so TCR beta chains classed them as cytomegalovirus-associated.

PCR amplification relied on 60 Vbeta primers (plus 13 Jbeta primers). The protocol was immunoSEQ multiplex PCR, while the TCRdb copy is restricted to in-frame clones and leaves out a portion. This sample has 100,000 to 150,000 clones; around 66% occur once, and the top ten carry about 1.5%. The sequenced sample was PBMCs. The sequence derives from a man aged 18 to 29 in good health and CMV-seronegative.

CDR3 in DNA: TGTGCCAGCAGCTTGGACAGGGGGGTGGTCGAGCAGTACTTC. The encoded protein is CASSLDRGVVEQYF. This chain links TRBV7-2 with TRBJ2-7, with 10 bases fitting TRBD1. Germline CDR1 and CDR2: SGHTA and FQGNSA. This CDR3 spans 14 amino acids. With 3 bases clipped from V and 6 bases from J, the junction kept 5 bases outside the gene matches.